Each of the 25 T cell receptor beta chains below was sequenced from the same sample in a study of T-cell memory formation after mild COVID-19. One entry per CDR3 protein results from TCRdb running MiXCR on the 5' RACE reads. The sample comprises a few hundred thousand distinct CDR3 sequences, about 20% of which are singletons, and about 8.7% rests with the top ten. Material for sequencing was PBMCs or a T cell subset sorted from them (not recorded which). All receptors derive from an adult woman who had mild COVID-19 (a few samples of this study predate the infection). Cell type and time point are not known.

This chain uses TRBV5-1 with TRBJ1-1; 10 nucleotides align to TRBD1. Germline assignment: CDR1 SGHRS and CDR2 YFSETQ. The CDR3 is 17 residues long. The trim removed 3 bases at V and 3 bases at J, leaving 11 bases unmatched. DNA for the CDR3: TGCGCCAGCAGCTCCGGGGACAGGGGCTTGCGGGACACTGAAGCTTTCTTT. Amino acids: CASSSGDRGLRDTEAFF.

The CDR3 DNA sequence: TGCAGCGTTGGGGACGATTACGAGCAGTACTTC. Its protein is CSVGDDYEQYF. The chain joins TRBV29-1 to TRBJ2-7; the D call may be TRBD1 or TRBD2 (5 bases each). The CDR3 loop spans 11 amino acids. Germline CDR1 and CDR2: SQVTM and ANQGSEA. Trimming took 4 bases from V and 4 from J, leaving 8 bases between them.

The V gene is TRBV6-5, the J gene TRBJ2-7; TRBD2 matches at 7 bases. Germline loops: CDR1 MNHEY, CDR2 SVGAGI. V shed 7 bases, J shed 2 bases, and the junction held 8 bases outside the gene matches. This CDR3 is built from 14 residues. DNA for the CDR3: TGTGCCAGCAATCCGGCGGGAGCACCCTACGAGCAGTACTTC. Its translation is CASNPAGAPYEQYF.

V gene TRBV27 combines with J gene TRBJ2-7, with D possibly TRBD1 on 6 matching bases. Trimming took off 5 bases at V and 6 bases at J, with 11 bases between the two ends. Germline V lookup: CDR1 MNHEY, CDR2 SMNVEV (reference sequence). This CDR3 region has 12 residues. Here the CDR3 reads CASSTGLGEQYF. CDR3 sequence (DNA): TGTGCCAGCAGTACAGGGCTAGGCGAGCAGTACTTC.

The V call is TRBV20-1, the J call TRBJ1-1, with D unclear. With 0 bases removed from V and 3 bases from J, the gap between germline ends came to 11 bases. Germline CDR1 is DFQATT and CDR2 is SNEGSKA (reference sequence). This CDR3 is 14 amino acids long. The CDR3 nucleotides read TGCAGTGCTAGAGAAGTCGGCGGGGACACTGAAGCTTTCTTT. Residues: CSAREVGGDTEAFF.

This clonotype occurred a few times. V is TRBV12-3 or TRBV12-4 and J is TRBJ2-7; 12 bases match TRBD2. The CDR3 loop spans 15 amino acids. J gave up 6 bases and V 2 bases, and 5 bases lay outside the gene matches. CDR3 sequence reads: CASSLSSGGASEQYF. CDR3 nucleotide sequence: TGTGCCAGCAGTTTATCTAGCGGGGGGGCCAGCGAGCAGTACTTC.

The chain carries TRBV7-2 and TRBJ1-3; D may be TRBD1 (6 bases). V lost 5 bases to trimming and J lost 6 bases, with 14 bases between them. Germline CDR1 and CDR2: SGHTA and FQGNSA. The CDR3 has 14 residues. The CDR3, as DNA: TGTGCCAGCAGCCTACAGGGTCGGGTAAACACCATATATTTT. Amino acid sequence: CASSLQGRVNTIYF.

This clonotype has a count of ten or more. The chain is built from TRBV20-1 and TRBJ2-7, with D perhaps matching TRBD1 or TRBD2 (5 bases each). The CDR3 runs to 14 residues. Germline V lookup: CDR1 DFQATT, CDR2 SNEGSKA (reference sequence). Trimming removed 1 base at V and 2 bases at J, with 12 bases between. For the CDR3, the DNA is TGCAGTGCTAGAGGGGTCCGGGACGCCTACGAGCAGTACTTC. Its translation: CSARGVRDAYEQYF.

The V call is TRBV12-3 or TRBV12-4, the J call TRBJ2-2; D ambiguous. There are 12 residues in the CDR3. V dropped 4 bases and J dropped 5 bases, with 5 bases sitting between them. In DNA, the CDR3 is TGTGCCAGCAGTTGGATTACCGGGGAGCTGTTTTTT. Translating gives CASSWITGELFF.

This clonotype has more than one count but fewer than ten. The chain is built from TRBV10-3 and TRBJ2-3; TRBD1 matches 7 bases. Germline trimming cut 11 bases from V and 4 bases from J; bases unmatched to any gene: 18. This CDR3 has 16 amino acids. Germline V gene lookup returns CDR1 ENHRY and CDR2 SYGVKD. CDR3: CASSAGRGFLADTQYF. The DNA for the CDR3 is TGTGCCTCTTCAGCCGGCAGGGGGTTTTTGGCAGATACGCAGTATTTT.

This clonotype was counted a few times. The V gene is TRBV6-5, the J gene TRBJ1-1, with TRBD1 matching 7 bases. CDR1 MNHEY and CDR2 SVGAGI come from the germline V gene. J was trimmed by 1 base and V by 6 bases; bases with no gene match: 8. The CDR3 totals 15 residues. The CDR3 loop reads CASRENYRGNTEAFF. The CDR3 DNA follows: TGTGCCAGCAGGGAAAACTACAGGGGGAACACTGAAGCTTTCTTT.

This rearrangement joins TRBV20-1 to TRBJ1-4, with 10 bases aligning to TRBD1. Germline lookup yields CDR1 DFQATT and CDR2 SNEGSKA (reference sequence). CDR3 length equals 15 residues. Trimming at V came to 6 bases and at J to 6 bases, leaving 10 bases not matched to a gene. The CDR3 DNA sequence: TGCAGTGCCATGGGTAGCGGGACAGGGGATGAAAAACTGTTTTTT. Its translation: CSAMGSGTGDEKLFF.

This clonotype was found a few times. V usage is TRBV10-3 and J usage is TRBJ2-1; 7 bases line up with TRBD2. The germline CDR1 and CDR2 sequences are ENHRY and SYGVKD. This CDR3 has 16 residues. The V segment lost 0 bases and the J segment 7 bases; nucleotides outside the gene matches: 9. The CDR3 region is CAISESEREVRNEQFF. As DNA, the CDR3 is TGTGCCATCAGTGAGTCGGAACGGGAGGTGCGAAATGAGCAGTTCTTC.

The chain uses TRBV20-1 and TRBJ1-2; 10 nucleotides align to TRBD1. Germline loops: CDR1 DFQATT, CDR2 SNEGSKA (reference sequence). CDR3 length: 14 amino acids. The junction had 8 bases not matched to a gene; V was cut back by 6 bases and J by 4 bases. The CDR3 DNA sequence: TGCAGTGCCCCGACAGGGGGCCGCTTCTATGGCTACACCTTC. This gives the protein CSAPTGGRFYGYTF.

This clonotype showed up just a few times. The chain carries TRBV7-2 and TRBJ2-7; TRBD2 is a possible D gene (5 bases). Trimming took off 0 bases at V and 10 bases at J, with 13 bases between the two ends. CDR1 is SGHTA and CDR2 is FQGNSA in the germline V gene. This CDR3 has 13 residues. The CDR3 nucleotides are TGTGCCAGCAGCTTAGCGAGCGCTAGCAAACAGTACTTC. Translated: CASSLASASKQYF.

This clonotype was observed a handful of times. V usage is TRBV7-9 and J usage is TRBJ1-4, with TRBD1 identical over 7 bases. Germline-derived CDR1 and CDR2 are SEHNR and FQNEAQ (reference sequence). V was clipped by 4 bases and J by 8 bases; unmatched bases: 10. The length of the CDR3 is 15 residues. In DNA, the CDR3 is TGTGCCAGCAGCTCGACGCAGGGGGTGGGAGAAAAACTGTTTTTT. It encodes CASSSTQGVGEKLFF.

This sequence joins TRBV12-3 or TRBV12-4 and TRBJ1-1; D remains unclear. Trimming took off 6 bases at V and 0 bases at J, with 14 bases between the two ends. The CDR3 consists of 15 residues. CDR3 nucleotides: TGTGCCAGCAGGACTGACGGGCGGCTGAACACTGAAGCTTTCTTT. Protein sequence: CASRTDGRLNTEAFF.

This chain connects TRBV4-1 to TRBJ2-7; TRBD1 agrees at 7 bases. The V gene end was trimmed by 4 bases and the J gene end by 0 bases; junction bases not matched to a gene: 12. CDR3 length: 17 residues. Germline-derived CDR1 and CDR2 are MGHRA and YSYEKL. The CDR3 DNA follows: TGCGCCAGCAGCCGAGACAGGGACCTCGGTGACTCCTACGAGCAGTACTTC. Its protein product is CASSRDRDLGDSYEQYF.

This clonotype has only a few counts. V is TRBV12-3 or TRBV12-4 and J is TRBJ1-5, with 7 bases lining up with TRBD1. Trimming took 5 bases from V and 7 from J; bases not matched to a gene: 11. The CDR3 runs to 15 residues. The CDR3, as DNA: TGTGCCAGCAGTCTGGGGACAGAGGGAACACAGCCCCAGCATTTT. Translation: CASSLGTEGTQPQHF.

This clonotype was seen only a few times. The chain is built from TRBV5-1 and TRBJ1-1; 11 nucleotides match TRBD1. In germline, CDR1 is SGHRS, CDR2 YFSETQ. CDR3 size: 15 residues. The junction had 10 bases not matched to a gene; V was cut back by 6 bases and J by 6 bases. CDR3 bases: TGCGCCAGCACAGCCGGGACAGGGGGTTCCGCTGAAGCTTTCTTT. It specifies CASTAGTGGSAEAFF. The complete variable domain, with remaining parts taken from reference TRBV5-1 and TRBJ1-1, reads KAGVTQTPRYLIKTRGQQVTLSCSPISGHRSVSWYQQTPGQGLQFLFEYFSETQRNKGNFPGRFSGRQFSNSRSEMNVSTLELGDSALYLCASTAGTGGSAEAFFGQGTRLTVV.

This clonotype was counted between two and nine times. The rearrangement joins TRBV3-1 to TRBJ2-6; TRBD2 is a possible D gene (5 bases). V was trimmed by 3 bases and J by 11 bases, leaving 17 bases between them. Germline V gives CDR1 LGHDT, CDR2 YNNKEL (reference sequence). The CDR3 is 15 amino acids. The CDR3 sequence: CASSQTPAGADVLTF. The CDR3, as DNA: TGTGCCAGCAGCCAGACCCCCGCGGGCGCCGACGTCCTGACTTTC.

This clonotype was seen only a few times. The rearrangement uses TRBV5-1 and TRBJ1-2, with D perhaps matching TRBD1 (5 bases). This CDR3 region has 15 residues. Germline-derived CDR1 and CDR2 are SGHRS and YFSETQ. Trimming left V 0 bases short and J 3 bases short, with 12 bases between. DNA of the CDR3: TGCGCCAGCAGCTTGGATTGGGGCTTGGACTATGGCTACACCTTC. Its protein product is CASSLDWGLDYGYTF.

This clonotype came up a few times. The chain combines TRBV12-3 or TRBV12-4 with TRBJ2-7; D not resolved. V gave up 2 bases and J gave up 1 base, with 9 bases separating them. This CDR3 spans 14 amino acids. This CDR3 is CASSLSAASYEQYF. The CDR3 nucleotides read TGTGCCAGCAGTTTATCGGCAGCGTCCTACGAGCAGTACTTC.

A few counts support this clonotype. The CDR3 region is CSVTDRVNTEAFF. Written as DNA, the CDR3 is TGCAGCGTCACGGACAGGGTCAACACTGAAGCTTTCTTT. The genes are TRBV29-1 and TRBJ1-1; 8 nucleotides match TRBD1. This CDR3 contains 13 residues. Trimming removed 6 bases from V and 2 bases from J; junction bases left unmatched: 5. Germline-derived CDR1 and CDR2 are SQVTM and ANQGSEA.

This clonotype was detected once. The genes are TRBV2 and TRBJ2-7; weak D call: TRBD2 (6 bases). Germline V gives CDR1 SNHLY, CDR2 FYNNEI. V lost 0 bases and J lost 3, with 15 bases in between. The CDR3 consists of 16 residues. As DNA, the CDR3 is TGTGCCAGCAGTGAAGCGTCCCGGGACTCGCACTACGAGCAGTACTTC. Amino acids: CASSEASRDSHYEQYF.